This T cell receptor (beta chain) derives from a study of cytomegalovirus exposure and HLA in healthy donors. Broader study findings: The study listed approximately 170 cytomegalovirus-associated TCR beta chains. Analyzed later, association rates of TCRs varied across HLA loci, with DRB1 most and HLA-C fewest.

Use of 60 Vbeta and 13 Jbeta primers characterized the PCR. Method: immunoSEQ multiplex PCR; TCRdb's copy keeps in-frame clones and lacks some. The sample consists of around 67,000 clones, approximately 80% of them appearing once. Per germline, CDR1 MDHEN and CDR2 SYDVKM. V lost 7 bases and J lost 3, with 16 bases in between. CDR3 size: 14 residues. Note on this clone: Its antigen is not identified.

This clonotype originated in a man younger than 30 in good health and CMV-seropositive. The chain links TRBV28 to TRBJ2-7; a weak D match, TRBD1 (5 bases). The specimen was PBMCs. The CDR3 protein is CASTLLQGSYEQYF. The DNA for the CDR3 is TGTGCCAGCACCTTACTGCAGGGAAGCTACGAGCAGTACTTC.